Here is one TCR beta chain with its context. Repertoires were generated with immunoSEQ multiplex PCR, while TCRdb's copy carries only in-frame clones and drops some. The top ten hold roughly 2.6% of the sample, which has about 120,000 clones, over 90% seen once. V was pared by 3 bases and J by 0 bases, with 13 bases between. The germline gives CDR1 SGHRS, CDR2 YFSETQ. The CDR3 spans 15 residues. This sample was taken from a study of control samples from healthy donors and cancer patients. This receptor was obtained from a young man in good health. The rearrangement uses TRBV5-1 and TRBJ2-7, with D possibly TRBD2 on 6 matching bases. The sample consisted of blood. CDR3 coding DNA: TGCGCCAGCAGCTGGGCGGCCGGGAGCTCCTACGAGCAGTACTTC. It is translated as CASSWAAGSSYEQYF.